Below are 3 T cell receptor beta chains sequenced from a single sample in a study of blood T cell repertoires in COVID-19. Clones were sequenced by immunoSEQ multiplex PCR, and TCRdb holds only the in-frame ones, with some missing. The table includes some 290,000 clones, roughly 91% detected once. The source material was peripheral blood. The receptor set was obtained from a woman aged 30 to 39 with COVID-19, enrolled during active disease.

The rearrangement joins TRBV11-2 to TRBJ1-4; a possible D gene is TRBD1 (5 bases). This CDR3 contains 12 residues. CDR1 and CDR2 (germline): SGHAT, FQNNGV. Trimming removed 1 base at V and 11 bases at J, with 8 bases between. The CDR3 DNA reads as TGTGCCAGCAGCTTAGGGGGGGGTAAACTGTTTTTT. The encoded protein is CASSLGGGKLFF.

In this sample, this clone turned up once. J is TRBJ1-4 and V is TRBV6-5; TRBD1 might be the D (5 bases). The CDR3 runs to 15 residues. Germline loops: CDR1 MNHEY, CDR2 SVGAGI. The V gene lost 7 bases and the J gene lost 6 bases, with 18 bases spanning the gap. The CDR3 sequence: CASTDYGGADEKLFF. The CDR3 DNA reads TGTGCCAGCACCGATTACGGAGGGGCAGATGAAAAACTGTTTTTT.

This clone was seen only once. The chain is built from TRBV11-2 and TRBJ2-7, with D tentatively TRBD2 (5 bases). Germline V gene lookup returns CDR1 SGHAT and CDR2 FQNNGV. With 3 bases removed from V and 6 bases from J, the gap between germline ends came to 15 bases. CDR3 length: 14 residues. Here the CDR3 DNA reads TGTGCCAGCAGCTTTAAGAGCGACGCGGGCGAGCAGTACTTC. Protein sequence: CASSFKSDAGEQYF.